This T cell receptor beta chain derives from a study of tumor and adjacent non-tumor tissue in lung cancer. As for the study in general: Patients comprised approximately eleven adenocarcinoma, a couple of squamous cell carcinoma and 1 small cell lung cancer. The patients, 9 to 11 men and about 5 women, were roughly 30 to 76 with stage I to III disease.

This sample's RNA came from whole unsorted tissue. A modified ARM-PCR protocol with three rounds of nested PCR amplified TCRbeta. Each CDR3 protein is one row after TCRdb ran MiXCR on the multiplex PCR reads. Among tens of thousands of distinct CDR3 sequences listed, 67% were seen once. Germline loops: CDR1 SEHNR, CDR2 FQNEAQ (reference sequence). The CDR3 covers 16 residues. This clonotype has only one observation. One end of the junction fails to match germline, which may point to a read error. The material sequenced was lung tumor tissue. The rearrangement uses TRBV7-9 and TRBJ1-4; 9 bases are shared with TRBD1. This clonotype was sampled from a man aged 55-75 years with non-small cell lung cancer. The CDR3 is CACSKTGGISIEKLFF. Written as DNA, the CDR3 is TGTGCCTGCAGCAAAACAGGGGGCATTTCGATTGAAAAACTGTTTTTT.